The 30 T cell receptor beta chains presented below share a single source sample, sequenced in a study of cytomegalovirus exposure and HLA in healthy donors. PCR involved 60 Vbeta and 13 Jbeta primers. Assay used: immunoSEQ multiplex PCR; TCRdb lists only in-frame clones, some missing. The table shows 200,000 or so clones, with approximately 70% occurring only once. Sequenced material: PBMCs. The source of these receptors is a man aged 40-55 years in good health and CMV-seropositive.

This chain joins TRBV19 and TRBJ2-7; D uncertain. Germline CDR1 LNHDA, CDR2 SQIVND (reference sequence). The CDR3 has 12 residues. V shed 3 bases and J shed 5 bases, with 8 bases lying between them. For the CDR3, the DNA is TGTGCCAGTAGTATTCGTGAGGACGAGCAGTACTTC. Translation: CASSIREDEQYF.

V and J are TRBV2 and TRBJ2-7; 7 bases agree with TRBD1. The CDR3 is made up of 14 amino acids. The ends lost 5 bases at V and 5 bases at J; junction bases unmatched: 9. Per the germline V gene, CDR1 is SNHLY and CDR2 is FYNNEI. The CDR3 region has the DNA TGTGCCAGCAGTTCGGGACAGATGAGGAACGAGCAGTACTTC. Translating gives CASSSGQMRNEQYF.

CDR3 in amino acids: CASSPFLYTGELFF. The CDR3 nucleotides are TGTGCCAGCAGCCCCTTTTTGTACACCGGGGAGCTGTTTTTT. V and J are TRBV7-2 and TRBJ2-2; unclear D gene. The length of the CDR3 is 14 residues. With 5 bases removed from V and 3 bases from J, the gap between germline ends came to 10 bases. Looked up from germline, CDR1 is SGHTA and CDR2 is FQGNSA. Drawing the rest from reference TRBV7-2 and TRBJ2-2, the complete variable domain is GAGVSQSPSNKVTEKGKDVELRCDPISGHTALYWYRQSLGQGLEFLIYFQGNSAPDKSGLPSDRFSAERTGGSVSTLTIQRTQQEDSAVYLCASSPFLYTGELFFGEGSRLTVL.

The chain couples TRBV11-2 to TRBJ1-4; no definite D call. V dropped 2 bases and J dropped 3 bases, with 4 bases sitting between them. CDR1 is SGHAT and CDR2 is FQNNGV in the germline V gene. CDR3 length equals 13 residues. The CDR3 nucleotides read TGTGCCAGCAGCTTAAACTCTAATGAAAAACTGTTTTTT. Translating it yields CASSLNSNEKLFF. The whole variable domain, filled in from reference TRBV11-2 and TRBJ1-4, reads EAGVAQSPRYKIIEKRQSVAFWCNPISGHATLYWYQQILGQGPKLLIQFQNNGVVDDSQLPKDRFSAERLKGVDSTLKIQPAKLEDSAVYLCASSLNSNEKLFFGSGTQLSVL.

V is TRBV5-1 and J is TRBJ2-7; TRBD1 might be the D (6 bases). V lost 4 bases to trimming and J lost 3 bases, with 17 bases between them. Germline V gene lookup returns CDR1 SGHRS and CDR2 YFSETQ. The CDR3 loop spans 15 amino acids. CDR3 residues: CASSQAQGARYEQYF. CDR3 in DNA: TGCGCCAGCAGCCAGGCACAGGGAGCGCGCTACGAGCAGTACTTC.

This chain uses TRBV6-5 with TRBJ2-5, with D maybe TRBD1 (6 bases). Germline CDR1 is MNHEY and CDR2 is SVGAGI. The CDR3 contains 16 residues. V was pared by 4 bases and J by 2 bases, with 17 bases between. CDR3 bases: TGTGCCAGCAGTTCCCTTCAGGGGCCCGGGCAAGAGACCCAGTACTTC. The encoded protein is CASSSLQGPGQETQYF.

CDR3 DNA: TGTGCCAGCAGCTTGACAGGGGCCGTCACAGATACGCAGTATTTT. As protein: CASSLTGAVTDTQYF. This chain joins TRBV7-3 and TRBJ2-3, with 8 bases identical to TRBD1. The germline gives CDR1 SGHTA, CDR2 FQGTGA. CDR3 length: 15 amino acids. Unmatched junction bases numbered 4, after V lost 3 bases and J lost 2 bases.

The sample holds one count of this clone. This rearrangement joins TRBV7-3 to TRBJ1-1; no definite D call. Germline-derived CDR1 and CDR2 are SGHTA and FQGTGA. V lost 0 bases and J lost 4, with 9 bases in between. CDR3 length equals 14 residues. The CDR3 reads CASSLTGTATEAFF. In DNA, the CDR3 is TGTGCCAGCAGCTTAACGGGCACAGCCACTGAAGCTTTCTTT.

The CDR3 protein is CASSADSYYGYTF. Written as DNA, the CDR3 is TGTGCCAGCAGTGCCGACAGTTACTATGGCTACACCTTC. The chain joins TRBV25-1 to TRBJ1-2; D is perhaps TRBD1 (5 bases). Germline CDR1 reads MGHDK; CDR2 reads SYGVNS. The CDR3 runs 13 residues. With 4 bases removed from V and 3 bases from J, the gap between germline ends came to 9 bases.

The CDR3 is CATTSTSRGELFF. The CDR3 DNA sequence: TGTGCCACCACGTCGACATCCAGGGGGGAGCTGTTTTTT. This rearrangement joins TRBV27 to TRBJ2-2; D unresolved. V lost 10 bases and J lost 8, with 17 bases in between. Germline values: CDR1 MNHEY, CDR2 SMNVEV (reference sequence). The CDR3 is 13 residues long.

This sequence joins TRBV2 and TRBJ1-2, with 9 bases lining up with TRBD1. Trimming at V came to 6 bases and at J to 4 bases, leaving 9 bases not matched to a gene. Germline CDR1 is SNHLY and CDR2 is FYNNEI. CDR3 size: 15 residues. The CDR3 spells CASRGGQGQVYGYTF. CDR3 nucleotide sequence: TGTGCCAGCAGGGGGGGACAGGGTCAGGTCTATGGCTACACCTTC.

The chain has TRBV11-2 and TRBJ2-3; 12 positions agree with TRBD2. Germline CDR1 reads SGHAT; CDR2 reads FQNNGV. This CDR3 comprises 18 residues. Losses at the gene ends were 5 bases for V and 6 bases for J; bases not matched to a gene: 15. The CDR3 DNA is TGTGCCAGCAGCCGAGACGATGGGACTAGCGGGTTATTCGATACGCAGTATTTT. This gives the protein CASSRDDGTSGLFDTQYF.

The rearrangement uses TRBV7-9 and TRBJ1-2, with D tentatively TRBD1 (6 bases). Looked up from germline, CDR1 is SEHNR and CDR2 is FQNEAQ (reference sequence). V lost 2 bases to trimming and J lost 7 bases, with 11 bases between them. The CDR3 totals 13 residues. Written as DNA, the CDR3 is TGTGCCAGCAGCTTAAGGGGGGGGCCTGGCTACACCTTC. Protein product: CASSLRGGPGYTF.

This clone was detected a few times. The V call is TRBV5-1, the J call TRBJ1-1, with D hard to call. V was clipped by 4 bases and J by 3 bases, with 7 bases between them. The CDR3 is 12 residues long. The germline V gene encodes CDR1 SGHRS and CDR2 YFSETQ. The CDR3: CASSRYDTEAFF. CDR3 nucleotides: TGCGCCAGCAGCCGTTATGACACTGAAGCTTTCTTT.

V usage is TRBV9 and J usage is TRBJ1-1, with TRBD1 as a possible D gene (6 bases). CDR3 size: 15 residues. From germline, CDR1 is SGDLS and CDR2 YYNGEE. Trimming took off 4 bases at V and 8 bases at J, with 21 bases between the two ends. CDR3 amino acids: CASSPSGGAWGEAFF. In nucleotides, the CDR3 is TGTGCCAGCAGCCCGTCGGGGGGCGCGTGGGGGGAAGCTTTCTTT.

The V call is TRBV19, the J call TRBJ1-1; the D gene is possibly TRBD1 (6 bases). Germline CDR1 LNHDA, CDR2 SQIVND (reference sequence). Trimming stripped 7 bases from V and 6 bases from J, with 21 bases between. The CDR3 runs 15 residues. The CDR3 sequence: CASKSPFAGEAEAFF. DNA of the CDR3: TGTGCCAGTAAGTCTCCCTTTGCAGGGGAAGCTGAAGCTTTCTTT.

The chain carries TRBV2 and TRBJ2-7; D is unclear. This CDR3 has 13 residues. V gave up 3 bases and J gave up 4 bases, with 10 bases separating them. Germline loops: CDR1 SNHLY, CDR2 FYNNEI. The CDR3: CASSDSRKYEQYF. In nucleotides, the CDR3 is TGTGCCAGCAGTGATAGCCGTAAATACGAGCAGTACTTC.

This clone was found a few times. The chain employs TRBV6-1 and TRBJ1-2; perhaps TRBD1 as D (6 bases). V was cut by 9 bases and J by 8 bases, with 13 bases left in between. The CDR3 is 11 amino acids. Per the germline V gene, CDR1 is MNHNS and CDR2 is SASEGT. Here the CDR3 reads CASAGAWGYTF. In DNA form, the CDR3 reads TGTGCCAGTGCAGGGGCGTGGGGCTACACCTTC.

The V gene is TRBV2, the J gene TRBJ2-7; 7 bases line up with TRBD2. J lost 0 bases, V lost 7 bases, and 9 bases had no gene match. Germline V gives CDR1 SNHLY, CDR2 FYNNEI. CDR3 size: 15 residues. CDR3 amino acids: CASTPRGDLSYEQYF. CDR3 coding DNA: TGTGCCAGCACCCCTCGGGGGGACCTCTCCTACGAGCAGTACTTC.

V and J are TRBV6-1 and TRBJ2-7, with TRBD1 matching 7 bases. CDR3 length equals 14 residues. The V gene's germline CDR1 is MNHNS and CDR2 SASEGT. Germline trimming cut 4 bases from V and 3 bases from J; bases unmatched to any gene: 6. This chain's CDR3 is CASSATGWGYEQYF. CDR3 DNA sequence: TGTGCCAGCAGTGCGACAGGGTGGGGCTACGAGCAGTACTTC.

The CDR3 DNA is TGCGCCAGCAGCCAAGTAGGTCGGGCTAGCGGGGGCACAGATACGCAGTATTTT. This encodes CASSQVGRASGGTDTQYF. This chain joins TRBV4-1 and TRBJ2-3, with 9 bases that match TRBD2. The ends lost 1 base at V and 1 base at J; junction bases unmatched: 9. CDR1 MGHRA and CDR2 YSYEKL come from the germline V gene. The CDR3 covers 18 residues.

The chain is built from TRBV29-1 and TRBJ1-1; TRBD1 aligns across 8 bases. Germline V gives CDR1 SQVTM, CDR2 ANQGSEA. V shed 2 bases, J shed 2 bases, and the junction held 4 bases outside the gene matches. The CDR3 runs to 14 residues. The CDR3 protein is CSVESGQGNTEAFF. The CDR3 DNA reads as TGCAGCGTTGAATCCGGACAGGGAAACACTGAAGCTTTCTTT.

DNA for the CDR3: TGTGCCAGCAGTGATGACGGGACTGAAGCTTTCTTT. It yields the protein CASSDDGTEAFF. The chain has TRBV25-1 and TRBJ1-1; D call uncertain. The V end lost 3 bases, the J end lost 5 bases, and 7 bases lay between the germline ends. The germline gives CDR1 MGHDK, CDR2 SYGVNS. The CDR3 is made up of 12 amino acids. The full variable domain, its missing parts supplied by reference TRBV25-1 and TRBJ1-1, is EADIYQTPRYLVIGTGKKITLECSQTMGHDKMYWYQQDPGMELHLIHYSYGVNSTEKGDLSSESTVSRIRTEHFPLTLESARPSHTSQYLCASSDDGTEAFFGQGTRLTVV.

There are a few counts of this clone. As DNA, the CDR3 is TGTGCCAGCAGTTACTCCCCCGAACAGAATCAGCCCCAGCATTTT. It specifies CASSYSPEQNQPQHF. The gene calls are TRBV6-5 and TRBJ1-5; D is unresolved. Per germline, CDR1 MNHEY and CDR2 SVGAGI. The CDR3 extends over 15 amino acids. V dropped 0 bases and J dropped 4 bases, with 10 bases sitting between them.

In this sample, this clone turned up a few times. The chain couples TRBV5-1 to TRBJ2-5; 7 bases are a match to TRBD2. The CDR3 loop spans 15 amino acids. V shed 0 bases and J 7 bases; nucleotides not matched to a gene: 9. Germline CDR1 SGHRS, CDR2 YFSETQ. In DNA form, the CDR3 reads TGCGCCAGCAGCTTGGAGGTAGCGGGCTTCGGGACCCAGTACTTC. Amino acid sequence: CASSLEVAGFGTQYF.

The chain uses TRBV7-9 and TRBJ1-1; a possible D gene is TRBD1 (6 bases). The CDR3 length is 19 residues. CDR1 and CDR2 (germline): SEHNR, FQNEAQ (reference sequence). V gave up 5 bases and J gave up 9 bases, with 34 bases separating them. The CDR3 loop is CASSARLAGAWGLRGKAFF. In DNA form, the CDR3 reads TGTGCCAGCAGCGCAAGGTTGGCGGGGGCGTGGGGCCTTCGGGGCAAAGCTTTCTTT. The whole variable domain, filled in from reference TRBV7-9 and TRBJ1-1, reads DTGVSQNPRHKITKRGQNVTFRCDPISEHNRLYWYRQTLGQGPEFLTYFQNEAQLEKSRLLSDRFSAERPKGSFSTLEIQRTEQGDSAMYLCASSARLAGAWGLRGKAFFGQGTRLTVV.

The V and J genes are TRBV11-2 and TRBJ2-2, with D perhaps TRBD1 (6 bases). From germline, CDR1 is SGHAT and CDR2 FQNNGV. The ends were cut back, 5 bases at V and 5 bases at J, with 15 bases in the middle. This CDR3 comprises 15 residues. In DNA, the CDR3 is TGTGCCAGCAGCCTGAGACAGGCGGTTACCGGGGAGCTGTTTTTT. Translation: CASSLRQAVTGELFF.

The rearrangement joins TRBV19 to TRBJ2-7, with a tentative D call TRBD1 (6 bases). The CDR3 spans 12 residues. CDR1 is LNHDA and CDR2 is SQIVND in the germline V gene (reference sequence). Between the trimmed V and J ends, which lost 6 bases and 4 bases, there was a span of 10 bases. CDR3 DNA: TGTGCCAGTAGATCCGACAGGTACGAGCAGTACTTC. It translates to CASRSDRYEQYF.

The chain joins TRBV7-9 to TRBJ1-5, with D uncertain. With 2 bases removed from V and 3 bases from J, the gap between germline ends came to 8 bases. The CDR3 contains 14 residues. CDR1 and CDR2 (germline): SEHNR, FQNEAQ (reference sequence). The CDR3 protein is CASSLPGSNQPQHF. DNA of the CDR3: TGTGCCAGCAGCTTACCGGGATCCAATCAGCCCCAGCATTTT.

The gene calls are TRBV29-1 and TRBJ2-2; no clear D gene. Trimming cost V 4 bases and J 3 bases, with 6 bases left between them. Looked up from germline, CDR1 is SQVTM and CDR2 is ANQGSEA. There are 12 residues in the CDR3. The CDR3 here is CSVAQDTGELFF. The CDR3 coding sequence is TGCAGCGTTGCCCAGGACACCGGGGAGCTGTTTTTT.